This TCR beta chain appears in the sequencing data of a study of T-cell reconstitution after alpha-beta-depleted transplantation in children. Study outcomes and limitations: Reportedly, roughly two months post-transplant, alpha-beta T cells arose from several hundred expanded graft clones. In some patients, recipient T cells and intrathymic progenitors surviving conditioning explained high day-60 diversity. A year post-transplant, T-cell counts and diversity derived mostly from newly produced T cells.

In its sample, this clonotype was seen a few times. Its antigen is not identified. Molecular barcoding with unique molecular identifiers was used for the TCRbeta library. TCRdb re-derived calls from the PCR reads in MiXCR, one entry per CDR3 protein. The sample has 610,000 or so distinct CDR3 sequences, approximately 30% seen once. This sequence was found in a boy under two years old with Wiskott-Aldrich syndrome, due to receive a stem cell transplant. This sample comprised PBMCs, obtained before TCRalphabeta/CD19-depleted stem cell transplant.

CDR3 amino acids: CAIKNFLGSSSTDTQYF. The CDR3 DNA is TGTGCCATCAAGAACTTCCTTGGATCATCTAGCACAGATACGCAGTATTTT. V gene TRBV10-3 combines with J gene TRBJ2-3, with D unclear. The CDR3 runs 17 residues. The V and J ends lost 7 bases and 0 bases respectively, with 20 bases between them. CDR1 and CDR2 (germline): ENHRY, SYGVKD.